This T cell receptor (beta chain) was profiled in a study of T cells in narcolepsy. Study findings and constraints: Same-patient CSF and blood CD4+ T cell clonotypes included HCRT-specific and TRIB2-specific autoreactive ones. Blood of same and different patients, but not healthy controls, reportedly held recurring autoreactive clonotypes.

Points on this clone: Its matching antigen is unknown.

Only in-frame clones appear in the TCRdb table, and some are missing; sequencing was by immunoSEQ multiplex PCR. The sample consists of tens of thousands of clones, roughly four fifths of them appearing once. The CDR3 contains 15 residues. The V end was cut by 6 bases, the J end by 10 bases, with 22 bases between. CDR1 is SGHTA and CDR2 is FQGNSA in the germline V gene. This receptor was obtained from a human donor in good health. This rearrangement joins TRBV7-2 to TRBJ2-1; the D gene could be TRBD1 or TRBD2 (6 bases each). Sequenced sample: memory (CD45RA-) CD4+ T cells from blood. CDR3 sequence reads: CASRLSGGGGFEQFF. DNA for the CDR3: TGTGCCAGCAGGCTCAGCGGAGGGGGAGGATTCGAGCAGTTCTTC.